These 29 T cell receptor beta chains were all obtained from the same sample, sequenced in a study of T cell responses to AZD1222 COVID-19 vaccine. Sequencing used immunoSEQ multiplex PCR; TCRdb keeps in-frame clones, though not all of them. The sample shows approximately 200,000 clones, almost 95% of them seen only once. Specimen: peripheral blood, collected on day 0 of AZD1222 vaccination. Source of these receptors: an adult in good health.

This rearrangement joins TRBV19 to TRBJ1-1, with unresolved D. V was shortened by 3 bases and J by 2 bases, with 10 bases between the two germline ends. Per germline, CDR1 LNHDA and CDR2 SQIVND (reference sequence). The length of the CDR3 is 14 residues. The CDR3: CASSIKAANTEAFF. The CDR3 DNA is TGTGCCAGTAGTATCAAGGCAGCTAACACTGAAGCTTTCTTT.

This clone showed up just a few times. The genes are TRBV10-3 and TRBJ1-4, with D tentatively TRBD1 (5 bases). The V and J ends lost 2 bases and 7 bases respectively, with 5 bases between them. The germline gives CDR1 ENHRY, CDR2 SYGVKD. CDR3 length: 12 amino acids. The CDR3 sequence: CAISERGEKLFF. DNA of the CDR3: TGTGCCATCAGTGAGAGGGGTGAAAAACTGTTTTTT.

The chain employs TRBV7-8 and TRBJ1-1; tentatively, D is TRBD1 (6 bases). This CDR3 spans 15 amino acids. Germline V CDR1 and CDR2: SGHVS, FQNEAQ. The germline V and J ends were trimmed by 5 bases and 0 bases, with 13 bases remaining between them. The CDR3 sequence: CASSPYGQMNTEAFF. The DNA for the CDR3 is TGTGCCAGCAGCCCGTATGGACAGATGAACACTGAAGCTTTCTTT.

This sequence joins TRBV19 and TRBJ2-6, with 9 bases that match TRBD2. The germline V gene has CDR1 LNHDA and CDR2 SQIVND (reference sequence). The CDR3 is 17 residues long. The V gene end was trimmed by 9 bases and the J gene end by 0 bases; junction bases not matched to a gene: 9. CDR3 residues: CASNRREGTSGANVLTF. Written as DNA, the CDR3 is TGTGCCAGCAACCGGCGGGAGGGGACCTCTGGGGCCAACGTCCTGACTTTC.

This chain connects TRBV5-1 to TRBJ1-5; no clear D. Trimming removed 0 bases at V and 5 bases at J, with 9 bases between. The CDR3 is made up of 14 amino acids. Germline assignment: CDR1 SGHRS and CDR2 YFSETQ. The CDR3 DNA follows: TGCGCCAGCAGCTTGGAGGGCGGATATCAGCCCCAGCATTTT. Residues: CASSLEGGYQPQHF.

V gene TRBV23-1 combines with J gene TRBJ2-5; D possibly corresponds to TRBD1 (5 bases). TRBV23-1 is assigned to the ORF class and has an uncertain function. The germline V and J ends were trimmed by 7 bases and 2 bases, with 17 bases remaining between them. CDR3 length: 15 residues. CDR3: CASTEQGRPQETQYF. For the CDR3, the DNA is TGCGCCAGCACGGAGCAGGGTCGCCCGCAAGAGACCCAGTACTTC.

This chain uses TRBV2 with TRBJ1-4; no reliable D call. CDR3 length equals 14 residues. Germline CDR1 and CDR2: SNHLY and FYNNEI. The V and J ends lost 4 bases and 7 bases respectively, with 13 bases between them. CDR3 DNA: TGTGCCAGCAGTGCGGACCTCGCCCTTGAAAAACTGTTTTTT. This encodes CASSADLALEKLFF.

V usage is TRBV2 and J usage is TRBJ1-5; TRBD1 matches 9 bases. V lost 8 bases, J lost 4 bases, and 9 bases stayed unmatched. The CDR3 extends over 15 amino acids. Germline V gives CDR1 SNHLY, CDR2 FYNNEI. CDR3: CASGPGQGRNQPQHF. The CDR3 DNA reads as TGTGCCAGCGGACCCGGACAGGGGAGGAATCAGCCCCAGCATTTT.

The chain links TRBV28 to TRBJ2-1; 12 bases fit TRBD2. This CDR3 has 16 residues. Germline CDR1 is MDHEN and CDR2 is SYDVKM. J lost 5 bases, V lost 5 bases, and 7 bases had no gene match. The CDR3 loop is CASSTPRTSGDNEQFF. CDR3 in DNA: TGTGCCAGCAGTACCCCCCGGACTAGCGGGGACAATGAGCAGTTCTTC.

The genes are TRBV5-8 and TRBJ2-7; D possibly corresponds to TRBD2 (5 bases). Germline V gene data show CDR1 as SGHTS and CDR2 as YDEGEE. Trimming stripped 4 bases from V and 0 bases from J, with 8 bases between. The CDR3 is made up of 13 amino acids. The CDR3 is CASSPRGSYEQYF. The CDR3 coding sequence is TGTGCCAGCAGCCCCCGGGGCTCCTACGAGCAGTACTTC.

This clone was seen only a few times. V usage is TRBV19 and J usage is TRBJ2-3; D is uncertain. The germline gives CDR1 LNHDA, CDR2 SQIVND (reference sequence). This CDR3 region has 12 residues. V lost 4 bases, J lost 8 bases, and 10 bases lay in between. CDR3 residues: CASSTGLGTQYF. CDR3 nucleotides: TGTGCCAGTAGTACGGGCTTAGGTACGCAGTATTTT.

This clone has only a few counts. V usage is TRBV6-4 and J usage is TRBJ2-3; D is unresolved. The CDR3 consists of 15 residues. Trimming pared 4 bases from V and 0 bases from J, leaving 11 bases between. Germline V gene lookup returns CDR1 MRHNA and CDR2 SNTAGT. CDR3 amino acids: CASSALVGSTDTQYF. DNA of the CDR3: TGTGCCAGCAGTGCCCTGGTGGGAAGCACAGATACGCAGTATTTT.

The chain carries TRBV7-3 and TRBJ2-1; D may be TRBD2 (5 bases). Germline CDR1 SGHTA, CDR2 FQGTGA. The CDR3 has 13 residues. V lost 5 bases to trimming and J lost 9 bases, with 14 bases between them. The CDR3 protein is CASSNSVGGEQFF. The CDR3 nucleotides are TGTGCCAGCAGCAATAGCGTGGGTGGTGAGCAGTTCTTC.

The chain joins TRBV5-4 to TRBJ2-1; D call uncertain. Per germline, CDR1 SGHNT and CDR2 YYREEE (reference sequence). This CDR3 has 13 amino acids. CDR3 DNA sequence: TGTGCTACCCAGGAAAGGAACTACAATGAGCAGTTCTTC. It encodes CATQERNYNEQFF.

In its sample, this clone was seen once. V usage is TRBV18 and J usage is TRBJ1-5, with 8 nucleotides matching TRBD1. V was clipped by 5 bases and J by 6 bases; unmatched bases: 12. This CDR3 has 16 amino acids. Germline-derived CDR1 and CDR2 are KGHSH and LQKENI. This CDR3 reads CASSTGQGRLGQPQHF. In DNA form, the CDR3 reads TGTGCCAGCTCAACAGGACAGGGTAGATTGGGTCAGCCCCAGCATTTT.

This chain joins TRBV9 and TRBJ2-7; the D call may be TRBD1 or TRBD2 (6 bases each). The V gene's germline CDR1 is SGDLS and CDR2 YYNGEE. CDR3 size: 14 residues. V lost 4 bases to trimming and J lost 5 bases, with 16 bases between them. Here the CDR3 reads CASSQDGGFDEQYF. DNA for the CDR3: TGTGCCAGCAGCCAGGACGGGGGCTTCGACGAGCAGTACTTC. The full variable domain, its missing parts supplied by reference TRBV9 and TRBJ2-7, is DSGVTQTPKHLITATGQRVTLRCSPRSGDLSVYWYQQSLDQGLQFLIQYYNGEERAKGNILERFSAQQFPDLHSELNLSSLELGDSALYFCASSQDGGFDEQYFGPGTRLTVT.

V usage is TRBV3-1 (or the pseudogene TRBV3-2) and J usage is TRBJ1-5, with a tentative D call TRBD1 (6 bases). Between the trimmed V and J ends, which lost 6 bases and 4 bases, there was a span of 10 bases. Per germline, CDR1 LGHDT and CDR2 YNNKEL (reference sequence). The CDR3 sequence is 13 residues long. Here the CDR3 DNA reads TGTGCCAGCAGTCTAGGACAGAATCAGCCCCAGCATTTT. Its translation is CASSLGQNQPQHF.

The chain uses TRBV29-1 and TRBJ2-5; no definite D call. The V and J ends lost 4 bases and 0 bases respectively, with 6 bases between them. The CDR3 sequence is 12 residues long. Germline lookup yields CDR1 SQVTM and CDR2 ANQGSEA. CDR3 loop: CSVARNQETQYF. The CDR3 region has the DNA TGCAGCGTTGCTCGGAACCAAGAGACCCAGTACTTC.

Turning to this clone: The sample carries other DNA sequences with the same CDR3. The rearrangement joins TRBV6-5 to TRBJ2-7, with TRBD2 identical over 8 bases. The V and J ends lost 5 bases and 4 bases, in that order; junction bases with no gene match: 7. Germline V gives CDR1 MNHEY, CDR2 SVGAGI. There are 14 residues in the CDR3. This CDR3 reads CASSPTSGGYEQYF. The CDR3 DNA reads as TGTGCCAGCAGTCCTACTAGCGGAGGGTACGAGCAGTACTTC.

The V gene is TRBV19, the J gene TRBJ1-2; D is unclear. The CDR3 contains 14 residues. Germline loops: CDR1 LNHDA, CDR2 SQIVND (reference sequence). The V gene lost 2 bases and the J gene lost 4 bases, with 11 bases spanning the gap. The CDR3 reads CASSIRRNLYGYTF. DNA for the CDR3: TGTGCCAGTAGTATAAGGCGGAACCTCTATGGCTACACCTTC.

This chain joins TRBV2 and TRBJ1-2; D may be TRBD1 (6 bases). The V gene's germline CDR1 is SNHLY and CDR2 FYNNEI. CDR3 length: 14 amino acids. Trimming cost V 2 bases and J 8 bases, with 15 bases left between them. The CDR3 DNA reads TGTGCCAGCAGTGAAACAGGGAAGGGCTACGGCTACACCTTC. Its protein product is CASSETGKGYGYTF.

The chain employs TRBV24-1 and TRBJ2-7; D might be TRBD1 (6 bases). The germline V gene has CDR1 KGHDR and CDR2 SFDVKD. The CDR3 runs to 15 residues. V shed 1 base and J shed 3 bases, with 12 bases lying between them. The CDR3 here is CATSDFRSGHYEQYF. CDR3 nucleotide sequence: TGTGCCACCAGTGATTTTCGATCGGGACACTACGAGCAGTACTTC.

The chain recombines TRBV27 with TRBJ1-1; 7 bases match TRBD1. Germline-derived CDR1 and CDR2 are MNHEY and SMNVEV (reference sequence). With 5 bases clipped from V and 5 bases from J, the junction kept 11 bases outside the gene matches. The CDR3 has 15 residues. The CDR3 loop is CASSPWTARGTEAFF. In nucleotides, the CDR3 is TGTGCCAGCAGTCCCTGGACAGCCAGGGGGACTGAAGCTTTCTTT.

The V and J genes are TRBV19 and TRBJ2-2; the match to TRBD2 covers 8 bases. The CDR3 totals 14 residues. In germline, CDR1 is LNHDA, CDR2 SQIVND (reference sequence). The V segment lost 7 bases and the J segment 5 bases; nucleotides outside the gene matches: 6. In nucleotides, the CDR3 is TGTGCCAGTACTGGGTTAGCGGGAACCGGGGAGCTGTTTTTT. Translating it yields CASTGLAGTGELFF.

The chain combines TRBV28 with TRBJ1-2, with D unresolved. Trimming shortened V by 6 bases and J by 3 bases, and 20 bases separated the two germline ends. The CDR3 extends over 16 amino acids. Germline V gene data show CDR1 as MDHEN and CDR2 as SYDVKM. CDR3 sequence: CASSHHALERDYGYTF. DNA of the CDR3: TGTGCCAGCAGCCACCATGCTCTGGAGAGGGACTATGGCTACACCTTC.

The gene calls are TRBV12-3 or TRBV12-4 and TRBJ2-7, with D possibly TRBD2 on 6 matching bases. The V end lost 5 bases, the J end lost 3 bases, and 8 bases lay between the germline ends. The CDR3 is 12 residues long. The CDR3 sequence is CASSRGIYEQYF. DNA of the CDR3: TGTGCCAGCAGTCGCGGGATCTACGAGCAGTACTTC.

The chain is built from TRBV7-3 and TRBJ2-5, with TRBD2 matching 13 bases. This CDR3 contains 16 residues. J lost 7 bases, V lost 0 bases, and 5 bases had no gene match. In germline, CDR1 is SGHTA, CDR2 FQGTGA. In DNA form, the CDR3 reads TGTGCCAGCAGCTTAACAGGACTAGCGGGAGCCGCGACCCAGTACTTC. Translation: CASSLTGLAGAATQYF.

The CDR3 reads CASTKGPGQGGAEAFF. CDR3 DNA: TGTGCCAGTACCAAAGGCCCAGGACAGGGTGGCGCTGAAGCTTTCTTT. The chain combines TRBV19 with TRBJ1-1; 8 nucleotides align to TRBD1. The CDR3 runs 16 residues. The trim removed 7 bases at V and 6 bases at J, leaving 16 bases unmatched. Looked up from germline, CDR1 is LNHDA and CDR2 is SQIVND (reference sequence).

V is TRBV30 and J is TRBJ1-1; 7 positions match TRBD1. V was pared by 7 bases and J by 6 bases, with 17 bases of the junction left unmatched. The CDR3 is made up of 15 amino acids. Germline CDR1 and CDR2: GTSNPN and SVGIG (reference sequence). The CDR3 region has the DNA TGTGCCTTAACGGCGGCCAGGGGGTTTTCCGCTGAAGCTTTCTTT. This encodes CALTAARGFSAEAFF.